What follows are 13 T cell receptor beta chains derived from one specimen sequenced in a study of Graves' ophthalmopathy and Graves' hyperthyroidism. TCR beta CDR3 amplification used RNA transcripts. HTBI primers were used in a first-round RT-PCR, which preceded a second-round multiplex PCR. Each CDR3 protein gets one entry after TCRdb re-called the multiplex PCR reads with MiXCR. In the table there are about 660,000 distinct CDR3 sequences, more than 40% of which are singletons. Sequencing was carried out using peripheral blood. All receptors come from an adult man with Graves' ophthalmopathy.

Many counts were recorded for this clonotype. The chain uses TRBV6-6 and TRBJ2-5, with 7 bases that match TRBD2. Germline lookup yields CDR1 MNHNY and CDR2 SVGAGI (reference sequence). Trimming at V came to 2 bases and at J to 2 bases, leaving 2 bases not matched to a gene. The CDR3 spans 14 residues. The CDR3 DNA is TGTGCCAGCAGTTACGCCGGGGGGCAAGAGACCCAGTACTTC. Amino acids: CASSYAGGQETQYF.

This chain uses TRBV29-1 with TRBJ2-2, with D perhaps matching TRBD1 (6 bases). The germline V gene has CDR1 SQVTM and CDR2 ANQGSEA. The CDR3 loop spans 13 amino acids. V lost 7 bases and J lost 5, with 14 bases in between. This CDR3 reads CSGYRDGTGELFF. In DNA, the CDR3 is TGCAGCGGATACAGGGATGGGACCGGGGAGCTGTTTTTT.

The CDR3 DNA reads TGCAGCGTCGGTGGACTAGCGGGAGGGCAAGAGACCCAGTACTTC. Its protein is CSVGGLAGGQETQYF. This rearrangement joins TRBV29-1 to TRBJ2-5; TRBD2 aligns across 15 bases. Germline CDR1 SQVTM, CDR2 ANQGSEA. CDR3 size: 15 residues. V trimming: 6 bases; J trimming: 2 bases; junction bases outside the gene matches: 4.

A remark on this clonotype: Being one base from a much bigger clone, this may be a read error. The gene calls are TRBV5-1 and TRBJ2-7; 7 bases fit TRBD2. Germline-derived CDR1 and CDR2 are SGHRS and YFSETQ. This CDR3 is built from 16 residues. This chain's CDR3 is CASSQGSPGGSYEQYF. The CDR3 nucleotides read TGTGCCAGCAGCCAAGGCTCCCCGGGAGGCTCCTACGAGCAGTACTTC.

There are a few counts of this clonotype. The chain employs TRBV19 and TRBJ2-5; 7 bases align to TRBD2. Trimming took 0 bases from V and 3 from J; bases not matched to a gene: 1. This CDR3 is 14 amino acids long. Germline assignment: CDR1 LNHDA and CDR2 SQIVND (reference sequence). The CDR3, as DNA: TGTGCCAGTAGTATAGATGCGGGAGAAGAGACCCAGTACTTC. The encoded protein is CASSIDAGEETQYF.

The CDR3 bases are TGTGCCAGTAGTATAGTACCCCAACAGGGGGGTTTCAATCAGCCCCAGCATTTT. This codes for CASSIVPQQGGFNQPQHF. This chain connects TRBV19 to TRBJ1-5, with 8 bases lining up with TRBD1. Germline V gives CDR1 LNHDA, CDR2 SQIVND (reference sequence). The CDR3 runs to 18 residues. The V segment lost 1 base and the J segment 3 bases; nucleotides outside the gene matches: 11.

This clonotype was seen many times. The rearrangement links TRBV20-1 to TRBJ1-1; D not resolved. The germline V and J ends were trimmed by 3 bases and 5 bases, with 16 bases remaining between them. The germline gives CDR1 DFQATT, CDR2 SNEGSKA (reference sequence). The CDR3 covers 14 residues. The CDR3 sequence is CSARVAEIGTEAFF. The CDR3 coding sequence is TGCAGTGCTAGGGTAGCAGAGATAGGAACTGAAGCTTTCTTT.

The sample holds a few counts of this clonotype. The chain is built from TRBV12-3 or TRBV12-4 and TRBJ2-7; TRBD1 or TRBD2 may be the D gene (5 bases each). The CDR3 is made up of 16 amino acids. V was clipped by 1 base and J by 2 bases, with 15 bases between them. The chain's CDR3 is CASSLGDPKMAYEQYF. CDR3 bases: TGTGCCAGCAGTTTAGGGGACCCCAAAATGGCCTACGAGCAGTACTTC.

Worth noting for this clonotype: A clone one base away is much larger, so this may be a read error. The chain has TRBV9 and TRBJ2-5; 7 nucleotides agree with TRBD2. Germline V CDR1 and CDR2: SGDLS, YYNGEE. The ends lost 4 bases at V and 7 bases at J; junction bases unmatched: 10. The CDR3 runs 14 residues. The CDR3 region has the DNA TGTGCCAGCAGCCTAGCGGCGGCAGAGGGGACCCAGTACTTC. Amino acid sequence: CASSLAAAEGTQYF.

A word on this clonotype: No conserved phenylalanine or tryptophan is present at the end of the CDR3, so a read error is the likely explanation. The V and J genes are TRBV11-1 and TRBJ2-5; 11 bases match TRBD2. Germline CDR1 SGHAT, CDR2 FQDESV (reference sequence). J gave up 1 base and V 7 bases, and 11 bases lay outside the gene matches. CDR3 length: 17 amino acids. CDR3 residues: CASTQRSGRAVQETQYV. In DNA, the CDR3 is TGTGCCAGCACCCAACGTAGCGGGAGGGCCGTCCAAGAGACCCAGTACGTC.

This chain uses TRBV4-2 with TRBJ1-6; 9 positions agree with TRBD1. V dropped 1 base and J dropped 2; count of bases not matched to a gene: 0. The CDR3 totals 16 residues. Germline-derived CDR1 and CDR2 are LGHNA and YNFKEQ. DNA for the CDR3: TGTGCCAGCAGCCAAGGGGACAGGGCCTATAATTCACCCCTCCACTTT. Its protein is CASSQGDRAYNSPLHF.

Remarks on this clonotype: A read error may produce the germline difference seen at one junction end. This chain connects TRBV10-3 to TRBJ2-7, with a weak D call TRBD1 (5 bases). Germline loops: CDR1 ENHRY, CDR2 SYGVKD. The CDR3 loop spans 15 amino acids. The CDR3 DNA follows: TGTGCCAGCAGTTACTTGGGTGACAGCTCCTACGAGCAGTACTTC. Translation: CASSYLGDSSYEQYF.

The rearrangement links TRBV5-1 to TRBJ2-5; TRBD1 matches at 7 bases. Per germline, CDR1 SGHRS and CDR2 YFSETQ. J was trimmed by 2 bases and V by 4 bases; bases with no gene match: 8. The CDR3 contains 15 residues. The CDR3 region is CASSPPLTGQETQYF. The CDR3 DNA reads as TGCGCCAGCAGCCCTCCCTTGACAGGGCAAGAGACCCAGTACTTC.